The 6 T cell receptor beta chains below were found in one sample sequenced in a study of T cell repertoires in cytomegalovirus infection. TCRdb analysed the reads with MiXCR anew, one entry per CDR3 protein. Among some 350,000 distinct CDR3 sequences listed, 15% to 20% were seen once. The sample was PBMCs. The receptors come from a human donor in good health (CMV status not recorded). Some clones in this sample may be carry-over from other donors' samples.

This clonotype was seen more than once but under ten times. The chain combines TRBV2 with TRBJ2-1; unclear D gene. CDR3 size: 14 residues. V dropped 2 bases and J dropped 4 bases, with 9 bases sitting between them. CDR1 and CDR2 from the germline V gene are SNHLY and FYNNEI. CDR3 sequence reads: CASSEKSGYNEQFF. DNA of the CDR3: TGTGCCAGCAGTGAAAAGTCCGGGTACAATGAGCAGTTCTTC.

This clonotype was detected many times. The chain is built from TRBV27 and TRBJ2-3; 7 nucleotides line up with TRBD2. The CDR3 consists of 14 residues. Looked up from germline, CDR1 is MNHEY and CDR2 is SMNVEV (reference sequence). V was clipped by 8 bases and J by 2 bases; unmatched bases: 7. CDR3 nucleotides: TGTGCCAGCGCGGGACTACCCCTCACAGATACGCAGTATTTT. Translation: CASAGLPLTDTQYF.

This clonotype occurred many times. J is TRBJ1-2 and V is TRBV7-2, with no clear D. Trimming pared 2 bases from V and 0 bases from J, leaving 13 bases between. The V gene's germline CDR1 is SGHTA and CDR2 FQGNSA. This CDR3 comprises 16 residues. Here the CDR3 reads CASSLRVRRANYGYTF. The CDR3 bases are TGTGCCAGCAGCTTACGGGTACGCCGGGCTAACTATGGCTACACCTTC.

In its sample, this clonotype was seen a few times. The rearrangement joins TRBV6-2 or TRBV6-3 to TRBJ1-1; weak D call: TRBD1 (6 bases). V was cut by 1 base and J by 0 bases, with 9 bases left in between. Germline values: CDR1 MNHEY, CDR2 SVGEGT. The CDR3 is 15 residues long. The CDR3 reads CASSYWGRMNTEAFF. The CDR3 nucleotides are TGTGCCAGCAGTTACTGGGGGCGGATGAACACTGAAGCTTTCTTT.

V and J are TRBV2 and TRBJ1-2, with D uncertain. Germline CDR1 SNHLY, CDR2 FYNNEI. CDR3 length: 12 residues. V dropped 7 bases and J dropped 5 bases, with 11 bases sitting between them. DNA of the CDR3: TGTGCCAGCAAGCAATTCCGGTATGGCTACACCTTC. Encoded protein: CASKQFRYGYTF.

This chain uses TRBV29-1 with TRBJ2-7; D might be TRBD2 (6 bases). The CDR3 totals 14 residues. The V end lost 4 bases, the J end lost 3 bases, and 16 bases lay between the germline ends. Per germline, CDR1 SQVTM and CDR2 ANQGSEA. As DNA, the CDR3 is TGCAGCGTTGTCCGCCCCGGGACTGGCTACGAGCAGTACTTC. Amino acid sequence: CSVVRPGTGYEQYF.